This T cell receptor beta chain was found in a study of T cells after yellow fever vaccination. About the research overall: It was SMART-Seq v4 Ultra Low Input that prepared the fractions with low cell numbers.

V dropped 2 bases and J dropped 0; count of bases not matched to a gene: 1. Germline assignment: CDR1 SGHTA and CDR2 FQGTGA. The CDR3 is 15 amino acids. TCRdb re-analysed the 5' RACE reads in MiXCR, keeping a single row per CDR3 protein. This repertoire shows around 330,000 distinct CDR3 sequences, less than 4.5% found once; its top ten account for less than 25%. General study results and limits: Peaking on day 5 versus 15, the secondary response was faster but weaker.

This clonotype appeared many times. As yet, its antigen is unknown. The chain combines TRBV7-3 with TRBJ2-1; 7 bases match TRBD2. This TCR came from a man younger than 35 who received the YFV17D yellow fever vaccine. Source: PBMCs, taken on the day of the yellow fever booster vaccination. CDR3 loop: CASSLWTSSYNEQFF. The DNA of the CDR3 is TGTGCCAGCAGCTTATGGACTAGCTCCTACAATGAGCAGTTCTTC.